This paragraph covers one T cell receptor (beta chain) sequence. The antigen remains undetermined. The sample comes from a study of radiotherapy plus CTLA-4 blockade in lung cancer. General study findings and limits: Clones derived from tumor TCRs expanded in blood after radiotherapy plus ipilimumab.

The method was immunoSEQ multiplex PCR; TCRdb's version includes in-frame clones alone and lacks a portion of them. The sample lists about 14,000 clones, more than 75% occurring once. There are 14 residues in the CDR3. Germline V gene sequence: CDR1 LNHDA, CDR2 SQIVND (reference sequence). V lost 5 bases to trimming and J lost 3 bases; unmatched junction nucleotides: 5. The chain is built from TRBV19 and TRBJ1-1; TRBD1 aligns across 8 bases. Here the sequenced sample was peripheral blood, taken from a patient treated with radiotherapy plus ipilimumab. The TCR sequence derives from a human donor with non-small cell lung cancer that progressed on radiotherapy plus ipilimumab. Some clones in this sample may be carry-over from other donors' samples. The CDR3 DNA reads as TGTGCCAGTAGTGCAGGGGGCTTGGACACTGAAGCTTTCTTT. Amino acids: CASSAGGLDTEAFF.